The clone carrying this TCR beta chain was seen many times. This sample was taken from a study of T-cell reconstitution after alpha-beta-depleted transplantation in children. As it was prepared, the TCRbeta library received unique molecular identifiers. Each CDR3 protein gets one entry after TCRdb re-called the PCR reads with MiXCR. The sample records about 580,000 distinct CDR3 sequences, roughly 23% being singletons. Between the trimmed V and J ends, which lost 4 bases and 2 bases, there was a span of 5 bases. Looked up from germline, CDR1 is SEHNR and CDR2 is FQNEAQ (reference sequence). The CDR3 runs 12 residues.

Specimen: PBMCs, mostly from graft donor cells, collected 360 days after TCRalphabeta/CD19-depleted stem cell transplant. This receptor was taken from a boy under three years old who had a stem cell transplant for acute myeloid leukemia, so the T cells may come from the graft donor. The J gene is TRBJ1-1, the V gene TRBV7-9; D gene uncertain. This chain's CDR3 is CASSYGNTEAFF. The CDR3 DNA is TGTGCCAGCAGCTACGGAAACACTGAAGCTTTCTTT.